This TCR beta chain derives from a study of cytomegalovirus exposure and HLA in healthy donors. For this clone: Its matching antigen is unknown.

Notes on the study in general: A link between a missense DCLRE1C variant and TCR beta V- and J-gene trimming emerged from a later analysis.

Per the germline V gene, CDR1 is SNHLY and CDR2 is FYNNEI. The CDR3 length is 12 residues. V was cut by 3 bases and J by 2 bases, with 5 bases left in between. With 60 Vbeta and 13 Jbeta primers, the PCR was carried out. TCRdb's copy holds only in-frame clones and misses some; the assay was immunoSEQ multiplex PCR. In the table there are nearly 110,000 clones, about three quarters of which are singletons. Sequencing was done on a sample of PBMCs. This sequence originates from a woman aged 45-65 years in good health and CMV-seropositive. The rearrangement joins TRBV2 to TRBJ2-7; D is unresolved. CDR3 amino acids: CASSDRAYEQYF. The DNA for the CDR3 is TGTGCCAGCAGTGATCGTGCCTACGAGCAGTACTTC.